This TCR beta chain was found in a study of blood T cell repertoires in COVID-19. Background on the study: The United States, Italy and Spain were the sources of the acute and convalescent COVID-19 samples.

V trimming: 10 bases; J trimming: 5 bases; junction bases outside the gene matches: 13. CDR1 is MNHEY, CDR2 SMNVEV, per germline (reference sequence). The CDR3 runs 15 residues. TCRdb's copy holds only in-frame clones and misses some; the assay was immunoSEQ multiplex PCR. The top ten clones hold around a fifth of a sample with 25,000 to 35,000 clones, roughly 70% of them seen once. The sample comprised peripheral blood. The V gene is TRBV27, the J gene TRBJ2-5, with TRBD2 matching over 10 bases. This sequence was found in a boy younger than 10 with active or convalescent COVID-19. This CDR3 is CATSRGLAGVETQYF. CDR3 bases: TGTGCCACCTCCCGAGGGCTAGCGGGAGTGGAGACCCAGTACTTC.